The next 5 T cell receptor beta chains were all read from a single sample in a study of CD8 T cells in Susac syndrome. The RNA input was about 0.5 to 1 ug, and it was reverse transcribed with random hexamers. TCRdb re-derived calls from the immunoSEQ multiplex PCR reads in MiXCR, one entry per CDR3 protein. The table lists 150,000 to 200,000 distinct CDR3 sequences, over 75% of them singletons. The sequencing sample was made of CD4+ T cells from PBMCs. The receptors here all came from a human donor with Susac syndrome.

The chain joins TRBV5-1 to TRBJ1-5; no reliable D call. CDR3 length: 13 amino acids. V was pared by 7 bases and J by 3 bases, with 11 bases between. CDR1 and CDR2 (germline): SGHRS, YFSETQ. The DNA of the CDR3 is TGCGCCAGCTCAGAGGATTTCAATCAGCCCCAGCATTTT. Protein product: CASSEDFNQPQHF.

The V gene is TRBV7-2, the J gene TRBJ2-7; perhaps TRBD1 as D (5 bases). V lost 1 base, J lost 0 bases, and 10 bases lay in between. Germline loops: CDR1 SGHTA, CDR2 FQGNSA. The CDR3 is 15 amino acids. The CDR3 region is CASSLGQSSSYEQYF. Here the CDR3 DNA reads TGTGCCAGCAGCTTAGGACAGAGCAGCTCCTACGAGCAGTACTTC.

This clonotype was detected a few times. The chain couples TRBV20-1 to TRBJ2-7, with D possibly matching TRBD1 (5 bases). The CDR3 sequence is 14 residues long. Germline V gene lookup returns CDR1 DFQATT and CDR2 SNEGSKA (reference sequence). The ends were cut back, 0 bases at V and 0 bases at J, with 9 bases in the middle. This CDR3 is CSARDVTDSYEQYF. As DNA, the CDR3 is TGCAGTGCTAGAGATGTGACAGACTCCTACGAGCAGTACTTC.

The chain joins TRBV28 to TRBJ2-3; 10 bases fit TRBD2. From germline, CDR1 is MDHEN and CDR2 SYDVKM. V lost 5 bases, J lost 3 bases, and 5 bases stayed unmatched. This CDR3 comprises 15 residues. The CDR3 loop reads CASSPTSGITDTQYF. In DNA form, the CDR3 reads TGTGCCAGCAGTCCTACTAGCGGGATAACAGATACGCAGTATTTT.

The chain couples TRBV20-1 to TRBJ2-7; maybe TRBD2 (5 bases). V was clipped by 0 bases and J by 5 bases, with 8 bases between them. The germline V gene encodes CDR1 DFQATT and CDR2 SNEGSKA (reference sequence). The CDR3 runs 12 residues. The CDR3, as DNA: TGCAGTGCTAGAGATTCCGGGGACGAGCAGTACTTC. This sequence encodes CSARDSGDEQYF.